Reported below is one T cell receptor beta chain. This clonotype has only a few counts. There is no known antigen for this receptor. No quality values exist for individual bases; no much larger clone is one base distant. The sample belongs to a study of chronic HIV infection and antiretroviral therapy (dated by TCRdb to about 2015). V and J are truncated by 6 bases and 2 bases respectively, leaving an intervening sequence of 8 bases. Based on the germline V gene (reference sequence), the CDR1 and CDR2 sequences are MNHEY and SMNVEV. The CDR3 measures 13 amino acids from cysteine to phenylalanine. Only the CDR3 portion is preserved as DNA: 39 bases, with reading frame beginning at the first base. Receptors were amplified or captured by 5' RACE. The listed sequencing device is Illumina MiSeq. TCRdb took the public reads, trimmed them with fastp at Q25, ran MiXCR for clone calling and kept in-frame beta chains. Rows with a matching CDR3 protein are joined into one entry that keeps the most common DNA and genes. This sample gives 40,000 to 50,000 distinct CDR3 sequences in total; approximately 19% of them show up just once. The top ten constitute 2.8% of the sample.

The sequence joins TRBV27 to TRBJ2-1; the D gene could be TRBD1 or TRBD2, each one agreeing over 6 bases. The sample comprised peripheral blood. This TCR derives from an adult who had HIV and had not received antiretroviral therapy, or was an uninfected healthy control (not recorded which). The CDR3 reads as follows: CASRRGAYNEQFF. The DNA sequence follows: TGTGCCAGCAGAAGGGGGGCCTACAATGAGCAGTTCTTC.